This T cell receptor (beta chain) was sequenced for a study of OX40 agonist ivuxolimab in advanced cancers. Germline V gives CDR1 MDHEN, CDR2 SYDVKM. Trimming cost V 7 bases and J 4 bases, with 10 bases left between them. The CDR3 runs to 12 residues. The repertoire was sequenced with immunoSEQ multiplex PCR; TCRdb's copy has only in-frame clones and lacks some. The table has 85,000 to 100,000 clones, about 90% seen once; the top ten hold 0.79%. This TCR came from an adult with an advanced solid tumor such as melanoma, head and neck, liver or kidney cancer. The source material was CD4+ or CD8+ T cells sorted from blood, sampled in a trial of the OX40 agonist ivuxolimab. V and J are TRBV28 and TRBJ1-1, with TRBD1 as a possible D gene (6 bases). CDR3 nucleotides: TGTGCCAGCACACAGGGACTCACTGAAGCTTTCTTT. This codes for CASTQGLTEAFF.